These 5 T cell receptor beta chains originate from one sample sequenced in a study of blood T cell repertoires in COVID-19. Profiling relied on immunoSEQ multiplex PCR, and the TCRdb table lists in-frame clones only, not all of them. The sample consists of approximately 110,000 clones, 81% of them appearing once. Input material: peripheral blood. These receptors were obtained from a man aged 80 or over with acute or convalescent COVID-19.

The gene calls are TRBV5-1 and TRBJ1-6; D is unresolved. The germline V gene has CDR1 SGHRS and CDR2 YFSETQ. Trimming removed 0 bases at V and 9 bases at J, with 16 bases between. The CDR3 consists of 16 residues. The CDR3 region is CASSLAWGGLGSPLHF. In nucleotides, the CDR3 is TGCGCCAGCAGCTTGGCCTGGGGAGGACTTGGTTCACCCCTCCACTTT.

The genes are TRBV6-2 or TRBV6-3 and TRBJ1-4; D might be TRBD1 (5 bases). The CDR3 consists of 15 residues. V was clipped by 6 bases and J by 5 bases, with 16 bases between them. Germline values: CDR1 MNHEY, CDR2 SVGEGT. Here the CDR3 reads CASSGEVSGNEKLFF. The CDR3 DNA reads TGTGCCAGCAGCGGTGAAGTTTCAGGGAATGAAAAACTGTTTTTT.

J is TRBJ2-2 and V is TRBV7-2; no firm D call. Deletions cut 5 bases from V and 9 bases from J, with 13 bases between. CDR3 length: 13 amino acids. Germline-derived CDR1 and CDR2 are SGHTA and FQGNSA. The CDR3 sequence: CASSVGDFRELFF. CDR3 DNA sequence: TGTGCCAGCAGCGTCGGAGATTTCAGGGAGCTGTTTTTT. The full variable domain, rest sourced from reference TRBV7-2 and TRBJ2-2, is GAGVSQSPSNKVTEKGKDVELRCDPISGHTALYWYRQSLGQGLEFLIYFQGNSAPDKSGLPSDRFSAERTGGSVSTLTIQRTQQEDSAVYLCASSVGDFRELFFGEGSRLTVL.

This clone was counted once. This sequence joins TRBV4-2 and TRBJ1-1; possibly TRBD1 for D (5 bases). Germline V lookup: CDR1 LGHNA, CDR2 YNFKEQ. This CDR3 comprises 15 residues. V was shortened by 0 bases and J by 4 bases, with 12 bases between the two germline ends. CDR3 protein: CASSQEGWTSTEAFF. CDR3 in DNA: TGTGCCAGCAGCCAAGAAGGATGGACAAGCACTGAAGCTTTCTTT.

V usage is TRBV28 and J usage is TRBJ1-2, with 7 positions matching TRBD1. This CDR3 comprises 13 residues. The trim removed 7 bases at V and 6 bases at J, leaving 8 bases unmatched. From germline, CDR1 is MDHEN and CDR2 SYDVKM. DNA of the CDR3: TGTGCCAGCAAAAGGGGGCCTAGCAATGGCTACACCTTC. Translating it yields CASKRGPSNGYTF.